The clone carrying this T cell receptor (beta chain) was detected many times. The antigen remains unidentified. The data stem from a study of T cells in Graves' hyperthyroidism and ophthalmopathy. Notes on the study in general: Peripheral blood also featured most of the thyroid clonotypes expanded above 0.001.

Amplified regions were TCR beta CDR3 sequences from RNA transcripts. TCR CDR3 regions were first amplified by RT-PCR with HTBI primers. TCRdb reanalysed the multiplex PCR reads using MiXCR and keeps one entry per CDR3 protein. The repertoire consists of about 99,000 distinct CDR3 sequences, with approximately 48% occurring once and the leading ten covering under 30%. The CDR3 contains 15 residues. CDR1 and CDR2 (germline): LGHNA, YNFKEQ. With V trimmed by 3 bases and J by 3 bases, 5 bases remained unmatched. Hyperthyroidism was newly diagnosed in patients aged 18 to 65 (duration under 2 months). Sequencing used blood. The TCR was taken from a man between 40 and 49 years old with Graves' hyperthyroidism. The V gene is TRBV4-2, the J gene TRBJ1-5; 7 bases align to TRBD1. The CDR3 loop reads CASSQTGTVNQPQHF. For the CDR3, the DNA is TGTGCCAGCAGCCAGACCGGGACAGTCAATCAGCCCCAGCATTTT.